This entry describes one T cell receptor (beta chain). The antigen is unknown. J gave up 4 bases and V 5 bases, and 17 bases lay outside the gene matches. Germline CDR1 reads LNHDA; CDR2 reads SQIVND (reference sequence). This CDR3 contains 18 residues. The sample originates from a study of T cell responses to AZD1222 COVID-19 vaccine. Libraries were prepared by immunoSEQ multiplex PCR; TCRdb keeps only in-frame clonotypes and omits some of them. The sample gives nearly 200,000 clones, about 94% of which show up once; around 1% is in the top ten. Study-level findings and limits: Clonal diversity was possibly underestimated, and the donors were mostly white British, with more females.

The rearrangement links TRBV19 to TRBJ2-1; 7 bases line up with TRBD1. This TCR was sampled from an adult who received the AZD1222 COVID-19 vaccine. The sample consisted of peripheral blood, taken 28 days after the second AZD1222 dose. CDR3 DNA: TGTGCCAGTAGTCTACGCCGGACAGGAACGTTGGGGTACAATGAGCAGTTCTTC. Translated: CASSLRRTGTLGYNEQFF. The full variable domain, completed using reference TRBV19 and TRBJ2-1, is DGGITQSPKYLFRKEGQNVTLSCEQNLNHDAMYWYRQDPGQGLRLIYYSQIVNDFQKGDIAEGYSVSREKKESFPLTVTSAQKNPTAFYLCASSLRRTGTLGYNEQFFGPGTRLTVL.